One TCR beta chain is described in this entry. No antigen is known for it. Amplification targeted TCR beta CDR3 regions from RNA transcripts. HTBI primers were employed in a first-round RT-PCR of the TCR CDR3. TCRdb recomputed calls from the multiplex PCR reads with MiXCR, one row per CDR3 protein. This table has fewer than 550,000 distinct CDR3 sequences, around 22% appearing once. These data originate in a study of T cells in Graves' hyperthyroidism and ophthalmopathy. Study background: Blood was drawn when the patient was first diagnosed and still untreated.

Study-wide findings and caveats: The majority of expanded thyroid clonotypes above 0.001 also appeared in blood.

The cohort's ophthalmopathy patients, a group with duration under 3 months, had a Clinical Activity Score of at least 3 and a NOSPECS grade of at least 4. Each diagnosis was grounded in clinical symptoms, serum thyroxine and TRAb, thyroid ultrasound, and orbital computed tomography. From germline, CDR1 is MGHRA and CDR2 YSYEKL. With 0 bases removed from V and 5 bases from J, the gap between germline ends came to 16 bases. The CDR3 runs to 16 residues. The clonotype originates from a young woman with Graves' ophthalmopathy. The chain has TRBV4-1 and TRBJ2-5, with D perhaps TRBD2 (7 bases). The specimen was blood. The CDR3 sequence is CASSQEGRGKSETQYF. The CDR3, as DNA: TGCGCCAGCAGCCAAGAGGGGAGGGGGAAGTCCGAGACCCAGTACTTC.